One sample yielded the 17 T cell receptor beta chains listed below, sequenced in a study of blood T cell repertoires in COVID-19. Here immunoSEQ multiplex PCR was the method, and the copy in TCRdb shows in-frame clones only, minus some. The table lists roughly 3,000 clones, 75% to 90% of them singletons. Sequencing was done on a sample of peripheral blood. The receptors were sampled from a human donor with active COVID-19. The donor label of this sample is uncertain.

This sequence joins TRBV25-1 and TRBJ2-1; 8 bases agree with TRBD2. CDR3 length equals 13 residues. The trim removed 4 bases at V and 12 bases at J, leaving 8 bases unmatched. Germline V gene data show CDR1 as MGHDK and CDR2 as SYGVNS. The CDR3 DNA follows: TGTGCCAGCAGTGTCGGGGGGGCGAGGCGGCAGTTCTTC. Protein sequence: CASSVGGARRQFF.

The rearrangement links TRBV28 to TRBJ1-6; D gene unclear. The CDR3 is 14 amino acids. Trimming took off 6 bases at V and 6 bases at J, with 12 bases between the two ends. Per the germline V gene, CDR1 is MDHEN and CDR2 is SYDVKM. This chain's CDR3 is CASRSELSNSPLHF. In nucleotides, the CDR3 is TGTGCCAGCAGATCTGAACTCTCTAATTCACCCCTCCACTTT.

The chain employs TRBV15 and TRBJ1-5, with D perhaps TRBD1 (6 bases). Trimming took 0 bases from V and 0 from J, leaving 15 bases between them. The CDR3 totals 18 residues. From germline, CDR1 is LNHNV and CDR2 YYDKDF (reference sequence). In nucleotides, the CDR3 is TGTGCCACCAGCAGAGATCAGGTCAGGGGCTATAGCAATCAGCCCCAGCATTTT. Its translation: CATSRDQVRGYSNQPQHF.

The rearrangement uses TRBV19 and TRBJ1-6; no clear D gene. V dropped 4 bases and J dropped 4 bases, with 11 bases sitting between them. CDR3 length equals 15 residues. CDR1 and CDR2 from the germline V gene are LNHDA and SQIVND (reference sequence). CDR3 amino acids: CASSTWTDYNSPLHF. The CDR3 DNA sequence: TGTGCCAGTAGTACTTGGACTGATTATAATTCACCCCTCCACTTT.

This CDR3 is CASRLDRQETQYF. The CDR3 DNA follows: TGTGCCAGCAGATTGGACAGGCAAGAGACCCAGTACTTC. The rearrangement uses TRBV28 and TRBJ2-5, with 7 bases identical to TRBD1. From germline, CDR1 is MDHEN and CDR2 SYDVKM. V trimming: 6 bases; J trimming: 2 bases; junction bases outside the gene matches: 3. CDR3 length: 13 amino acids. Supplemented by reference TRBV28 and TRBJ2-5, the full variable domain reads DVKVTQSSRYLVKRTGEKVFLECVQDMDHENMFWYRQDPGLGLRLIYFSYDVKMKEKGDIPEGYSVSREKKERFSLILESASTNQTSMYLCASRLDRQETQYFGPGTRLLVL.

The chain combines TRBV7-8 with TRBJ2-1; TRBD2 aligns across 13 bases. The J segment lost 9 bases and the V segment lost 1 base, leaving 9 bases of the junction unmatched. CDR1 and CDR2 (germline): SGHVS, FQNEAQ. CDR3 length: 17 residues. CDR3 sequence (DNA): TGTGCCAGCAGCTTAGGGACCGGGACTAGCGGGATGTTTGAGCAGTTCTTC. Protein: CASSLGTGTSGMFEQFF.

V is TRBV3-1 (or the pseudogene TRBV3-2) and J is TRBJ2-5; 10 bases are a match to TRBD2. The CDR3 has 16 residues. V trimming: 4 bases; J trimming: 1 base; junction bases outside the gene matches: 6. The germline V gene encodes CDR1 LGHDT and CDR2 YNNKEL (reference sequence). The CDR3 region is CASSPKAGGPQETQYF. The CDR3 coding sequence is TGTGCCAGCAGCCCTAAAGCGGGGGGGCCCCAAGAGACCCAGTACTTC.

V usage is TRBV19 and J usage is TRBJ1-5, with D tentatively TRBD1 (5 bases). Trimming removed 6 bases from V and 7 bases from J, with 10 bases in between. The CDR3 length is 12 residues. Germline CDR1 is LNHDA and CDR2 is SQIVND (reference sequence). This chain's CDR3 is CASRQVGQPQHF. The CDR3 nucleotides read TGTGCCAGTAGACAGGTAGGCCAGCCCCAGCATTTT.

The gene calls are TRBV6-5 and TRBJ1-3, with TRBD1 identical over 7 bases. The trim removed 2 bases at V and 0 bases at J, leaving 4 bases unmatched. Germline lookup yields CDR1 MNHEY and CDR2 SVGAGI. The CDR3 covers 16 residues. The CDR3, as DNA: TGTGCCAGCAGTTACCGGACAGGACTCTCTGGAAACACCATATATTTT. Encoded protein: CASSYRTGLSGNTIYF.

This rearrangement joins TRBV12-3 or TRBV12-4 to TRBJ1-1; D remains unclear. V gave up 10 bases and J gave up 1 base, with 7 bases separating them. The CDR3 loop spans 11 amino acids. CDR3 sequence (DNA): TGTGCCAAAACACGGAACACTGAAGCTTTCTTT. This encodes CAKTRNTEAFF.

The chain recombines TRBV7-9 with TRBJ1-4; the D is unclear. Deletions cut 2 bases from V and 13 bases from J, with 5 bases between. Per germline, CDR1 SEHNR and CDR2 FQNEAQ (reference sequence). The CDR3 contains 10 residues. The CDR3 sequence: CASSLRGLFF. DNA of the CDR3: TGTGCCAGCAGCTTACGGGGACTGTTTTTT.

The CDR3 region is CASSPGAANYGYTF. In DNA, the CDR3 is TGCGCCAGCAGCCCAGGGGCAGCCAACTATGGCTACACCTTC. The chain uses TRBV5-1 and TRBJ1-2; D might be TRBD1 (6 bases). This CDR3 is 14 amino acids long. Germline assignment: CDR1 SGHRS and CDR2 YFSETQ. Trimming cost V 4 bases and J 2 bases, with 12 bases left between them.

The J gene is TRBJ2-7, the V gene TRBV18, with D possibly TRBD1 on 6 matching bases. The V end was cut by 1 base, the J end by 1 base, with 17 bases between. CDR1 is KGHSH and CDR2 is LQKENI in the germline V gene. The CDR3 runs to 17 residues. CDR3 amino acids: CASSPLSQGSLSYEQYF. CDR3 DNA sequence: TGTGCCAGCTCACCACTGTCTCAGGGGAGTTTATCCTACGAGCAGTACTTC.

CDR3 in DNA: TGTGCCAGCAGCCCTCCTAGACCTGAGCAGTTCTTC. Translated, it gives CASSPPRPEQFF. The genes are TRBV7-9 and TRBJ2-1; no clear D. The CDR3 has 12 amino acids. From germline, CDR1 is SEHNR and CDR2 FQNEAQ (reference sequence). Trimming cost V 5 bases and J 9 bases, with 11 bases left between them.

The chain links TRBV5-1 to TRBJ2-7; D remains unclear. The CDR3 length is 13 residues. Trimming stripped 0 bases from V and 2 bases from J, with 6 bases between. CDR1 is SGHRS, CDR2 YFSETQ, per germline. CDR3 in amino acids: CASSLAPAYEQYV. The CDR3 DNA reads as TGCGCCAGCAGCTTGGCCCCAGCCTACGAGCAGTACGTC.

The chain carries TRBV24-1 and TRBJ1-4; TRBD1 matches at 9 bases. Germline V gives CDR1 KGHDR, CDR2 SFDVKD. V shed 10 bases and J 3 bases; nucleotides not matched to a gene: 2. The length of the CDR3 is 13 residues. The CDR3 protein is CATGQGPNEKLFF. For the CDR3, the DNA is TGTGCCACAGGACAGGGGCCTAATGAAAAACTGTTTTTT.

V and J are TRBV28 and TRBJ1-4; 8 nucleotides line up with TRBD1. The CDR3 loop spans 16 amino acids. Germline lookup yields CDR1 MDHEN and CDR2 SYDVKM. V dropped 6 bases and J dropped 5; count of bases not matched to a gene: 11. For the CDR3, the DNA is TGTGCCAGCAGCCATAACGGACAGGGATGGAATGAAAAACTGTTTTTT. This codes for CASSHNGQGWNEKLFF.